These 27 T cell receptor beta chains were all obtained from the same sample, sequenced in a study of post-analysis software for immune sequencing data. Findings and caveats of the study: Patients used a few TRBV segments, including TRBV5-6, TRBV5-1 and TRBV20-1, more often than controls.

For these TCRs, the target antigens are not known. Every TCR beta cDNA library bore unique molecular identifiers. TCRdb recomputed calls from the PCR reads with MiXCR, one row per CDR3 protein. Seen here are around 400,000 distinct CDR3 sequences, over 30% observed once, and the top ten hold 7.6%. The specimen sequenced was blood. Source of these receptors: a girl aged 2 to 9 with multiple sclerosis.

This sequence joins TRBV6-4 and TRBJ2-5; 8 bases fit TRBD2. After removal of 10 bases from V and 3 bases from J, the junction contained 10 bases not matched to a gene. The CDR3 sequence is 14 residues long. Per germline, CDR1 MRHNA and CDR2 SNTAGT. CDR3 amino acids: CAIRLAGLKETQYF. The CDR3 bases are TGTGCCATCCGTTTAGCGGGGTTAAAAGAGACCCAGTACTTC.

The chain uses TRBV29-1 and TRBJ2-7, with 13 nucleotides matching TRBD2. Looked up from germline, CDR1 is SQVTM and CDR2 is ANQGSEA. CDR3 length: 13 amino acids. V lost 7 bases and J lost 3; bases outside the gene matches: 3. As DNA, the CDR3 is TGCAGCGGAACTAGCGGGAGGGACTACGAGCAGTACTTC. As protein: CSGTSGRDYEQYF.

The genes are TRBV29-1 and TRBJ2-5; D could derive from TRBD1 or TRBD2 (5 bases each). The DNA matches TRBJ2-7 better at its end, which makes the J call doubtful. This CDR3 spans 14 amino acids. Germline assignment: CDR1 SQVTM and CDR2 ANQGSEA. The CDR3 is CSVEIPGPSYEQYF. CDR3 coding DNA: TGCAGCGTTGAAATACCGGGACCATCTTACGAGCAGTACTTC.

The V gene is TRBV27, the J gene TRBJ2-1; possible D gene TRBD2, 6 bases. CDR1 is MNHEY and CDR2 is SMNVEV in the germline V gene (reference sequence). The V and J ends lost 3 bases and 7 bases respectively, with 16 bases between them. The CDR3 spans 15 residues. CDR3 nucleotide sequence: TGTGCCAGCAGTTTGGGGGACTGGAGTGATAATGAGCAGTTCTTC. Its protein product is CASSLGDWSDNEQFF.

The table lists this clonotype with a count of one. J is TRBJ1-1 and V is TRBV7-8, with D maybe TRBD1 (5 bases). The germline V and J ends were trimmed by 1 base and 5 bases, with 17 bases remaining between them. The germline gives CDR1 SGHVS, CDR2 FQNEAQ. CDR3 length: 16 residues. The CDR3 reads CASSLDRSRGTTEAFF. CDR3 nucleotide sequence: TGTGCCAGCAGCTTAGACAGGTCTCGGGGTACGACTGAAGCTTTCTTT.

This clonotype was recorded only once. The rearrangement links TRBV27 to TRBJ2-1; TRBD2 is a possible D gene (6 bases). Germline values: CDR1 MNHEY, CDR2 SMNVEV (reference sequence). The germline V and J ends were trimmed by 5 bases and 0 bases, with 8 bases remaining between them. The CDR3 has 14 residues. Written as DNA, the CDR3 is TGTGCCAGCAGTGAGACTAGCTCCTACAATGAGCAGTTCTTC. Translated, it gives CASSETSSYNEQFF.

This clonotype came up a few times. The chain employs TRBV12-3 or TRBV12-4 and TRBJ2-5, with D possibly matching TRBD1 (5 bases). The CDR3 sequence is 14 residues long. V lost 6 bases to trimming and J lost 4 bases, with 15 bases between them. This CDR3 is CASSPGRRRETQYF. The CDR3 region has the DNA TGTGCCAGCAGCCCAGGGCGGAGAAGAGAGACCCAGTACTTC.

This chain uses TRBV5-1 with TRBJ2-1; D is perhaps TRBD1 or TRBD2 (6 bases each). Germline V gene sequence: CDR1 SGHRS, CDR2 YFSETQ. With 3 bases removed from V and 10 bases from J, the gap between germline ends came to 14 bases. CDR3 length: 13 amino acids. CDR3 in amino acids: CASSWGAAEEQFF. In DNA, the CDR3 is TGCGCCAGCAGCTGGGGGGCGGCAGAAGAGCAGTTCTTC.

The rearrangement links TRBV6-5 to TRBJ2-6, with D perhaps assigned TRBD1 or TRBD2 (5 bases each). This CDR3 is 21 amino acids long. With 0 bases removed from V and 0 bases from J, the gap between germline ends came to 21 bases. Germline V gene sequence: CDR1 MNHEY, CDR2 SVGAGI. The CDR3 sequence: CASSYSRLTRGGRSGANVLTF. CDR3 sequence (DNA): TGTGCCAGCAGTTACTCGAGGTTAACAAGGGGCGGGCGCTCTGGGGCCAACGTCCTGACTTTC.

There are a few counts of this clonotype. The rearrangement uses TRBV28 and TRBJ1-2; 9 positions match TRBD1. Trimming removed 6 bases from V and 8 bases from J; junction bases left unmatched: 13. The CDR3 has 15 residues. CDR1 and CDR2 (germline): MDHEN, SYDVKM. CDR3 sequence reads: CASRETPGQGRGYTF. The CDR3 coding sequence is TGTGCCAGCAGAGAGACCCCGGGACAGGGACGCGGCTACACCTTC.

The rearrangement joins TRBV20-1 to TRBJ2-3; D possibly corresponds to TRBD2 (6 bases). The V end lost 0 bases, the J end lost 4 bases, and 20 bases lay between the germline ends. Germline V gene lookup returns CDR1 DFQATT and CDR2 SNEGSKA (reference sequence). CDR3 length: 17 residues. The CDR3 protein is CSARDPRSGVGADTQYF. The CDR3 bases are TGCAGTGCTAGAGATCCCCGGTCGGGAGTGGGAGCAGATACGCAGTATTTT.

This sequence joins TRBV20-1 and TRBJ2-6; possible D gene TRBD1, 5 bases. CDR1 and CDR2 (germline): DFQATT, SNEGSKA (reference sequence). The V end was cut by 1 base, the J end by 2 bases, with 6 bases between. This CDR3 has 14 residues. CDR3 nucleotides: TGCAGTGCTAGAGGCAGGGCTGGGGCCAACGTCCTGACTTTC. Translation: CSARGRAGANVLTF.

This chain uses TRBV28 with TRBJ1-6; weak D call: TRBD1 (5 bases). The germline gives CDR1 MDHEN, CDR2 SYDVKM. The CDR3 length is 14 residues. The V end lost 5 bases, the J end lost 9 bases, and 14 bases lay between the germline ends. As DNA, the CDR3 is TGTGCCAGCAGTCCGCAGATAGGGGTTTCACCCCTCCACTTT. Amino acid sequence: CASSPQIGVSPLHF.

The rearrangement uses TRBV25-1 and TRBJ2-7; TRBD1 matches 7 bases. Germline CDR1 reads MGHDK; CDR2 reads SYGVNS. V gave up 4 bases and J gave up 4 bases; unmatched junction bases: 4. The CDR3 runs to 13 residues. The chain's CDR3 is CASSVQGWYEQYF. DNA of the CDR3: TGTGCCAGCAGTGTACAGGGGTGGTACGAGCAGTACTTC.

This clonotype was counted a few times. One end of the junction is discordant with germline, which a read error may explain. This chain joins TRBV12-3 or TRBV12-4 and TRBJ1-5; D might be TRBD1 (6 bases). The CDR3 extends over 15 amino acids. CDR3 in amino acids: CAGSLRQAGYQPQHF. The CDR3 nucleotides read TGTGCCGGCAGTTTACGACAGGCTGGCTATCAGCCCCAGCATTTT.

This rearrangement joins TRBV7-3 to TRBJ2-5, with D perhaps being TRBD1 or TRBD2 (6 bases each). Germline V gene lookup returns CDR1 SGHTA and CDR2 FQGTGA. V was pared by 5 bases and J by 2 bases, with 15 bases between. This CDR3 has 15 residues. The CDR3 reads CASSPRGERQETQYF. DNA for the CDR3: TGTGCCAGCAGCCCTAGGGGGGAGCGACAAGAGACCCAGTACTTC.

The V and J genes are TRBV5-1 and TRBJ2-2, with D maybe TRBD1 (5 bases). CDR3 length equals 15 residues. Germline V gives CDR1 SGHRS, CDR2 YFSETQ. V gave up 4 bases and J gave up 2 bases, with 12 bases separating them. The CDR3 here is CASSLSTVNTGELFF. The CDR3 DNA is TGCGCCAGCAGCCTTTCGACAGTCAACACCGGGGAGCTGTTTTTT.

This clonotype was detected a few times. The J gene is TRBJ2-5, the V gene TRBV9; 7 bases align to TRBD1. The length of the CDR3 is 14 residues. Per germline, CDR1 SGDLS and CDR2 YYNGEE. V shed 4 bases, J shed 4 bases, and the junction held 7 bases outside the gene matches. The CDR3 reads CASSLQGKTETQYF. The CDR3 DNA sequence: TGTGCCAGCAGCCTACAGGGGAAGACAGAGACCCAGTACTTC.

This chain uses TRBV5-1 with TRBJ2-5; 7 bases match TRBD2. There are 14 residues in the CDR3. Germline CDR1 and CDR2: SGHRS and YFSETQ. V lost 0 bases and J lost 6; bases outside the gene matches: 5. The CDR3 DNA sequence: TGCGCCAGCAGCTTGGATGCGGGGGTTAAGACCCAGTACTTC. Amino acids: CASSLDAGVKTQYF. Full variable domain (remainder filled in from reference TRBV5-1 and TRBJ2-5): KAGVTQTPRYLIKTRGQQVTLSCSPISGHRSVSWYQQTPGQGLQFLFEYFSETQRNKGNFPGRFSGRQFSNSRSEMNVSTLELGDSALYLCASSLDAGVKTQYFGPGTRLLVL.

The chain joins TRBV14 to TRBJ2-1; D gene ambiguous. The germline gives CDR1 SGHDN, CDR2 FVKESK. Trimming removed 0 bases from V and 0 bases from J, with 6 bases in between. The CDR3 consists of 15 residues. The CDR3 sequence: CASSQEIGSYNEQFF. In DNA form, the CDR3 reads TGTGCCAGCAGCCAAGAGATAGGCTCCTACAATGAGCAGTTCTTC.

This clonotype turned up a few times. This chain joins TRBV7-9 and TRBJ2-3; 7 bases align to TRBD2. Germline assignment: CDR1 SEHNR and CDR2 FQNEAQ (reference sequence). The CDR3 runs to 17 residues. The V gene end was trimmed by 4 bases and the J gene end by 2 bases; junction bases not matched to a gene: 12. The CDR3 loop reads CASSSFRTRRDTDTQYF. CDR3 bases: TGTGCCAGCAGCTCGTTCCGGACTAGACGGGACACAGATACGCAGTATTTT.

This rearrangement joins TRBV4-3 to TRBJ2-1, with D possibly TRBD1 on 6 matching bases. Germline assignment: CDR1 LGHNA and CDR2 YSLEER. V dropped 0 bases and J dropped 5 bases, with 29 bases sitting between them. This CDR3 is built from 21 residues. CDR3 in DNA: TGCGCCAGCAGCCAAGATCCCAGGGGAAGCAATCAGCCCCAAGAACACAATGAGCAGTTCTTC. Protein sequence: CASSQDPRGSNQPQEHNEQFF.

This clonotype was detected a few times. The rearrangement uses TRBV7-9 and TRBJ2-7; tentative D call: TRBD1 (6 bases). Germline CDR1 and CDR2: SEHNR and FQNEAQ (reference sequence). V was clipped by 4 bases and J by 2 bases, with 21 bases between them. The CDR3 runs 17 residues. CDR3 DNA sequence: TGTGCCAGCAGCTCCCCCTTACAGGGCCAAAACCCCTACGAGCAGTACTTC. As protein: CASSSPLQGQNPYEQYF.

Ten or more counts support this clonotype. The V call is TRBV29-1, the J call TRBJ2-3; D call uncertain. The V end lost 1 base, the J end lost 2 bases, and 10 bases lay between the germline ends. Germline CDR1 is SQVTM and CDR2 is ANQGSEA. CDR3 size: 14 residues. As DNA, the CDR3 is TGCAGCGTTGAAGGGCAGAGACACACAGATACGCAGTATTTT. Translated: CSVEGQRHTDTQYF.

Only one count was recorded for this clonotype. The rearrangement uses TRBV5-1 and TRBJ2-5; 9 bases fit TRBD2. There are 15 residues in the CDR3. With 5 bases clipped from V and 3 bases from J, the junction kept 8 bases outside the gene matches. Per the germline V gene, CDR1 is SGHRS and CDR2 is YFSETQ. The CDR3 DNA is TGCGCCAGCAGTTCATTAATAGCGGGGGAAGAGACCCAGTACTTC. Translated: CASSSLIAGEETQYF.

The CDR3 region has the DNA TGCGCCAGCAGCCGAACCCAGGGGGAGACCCAGTACTTC. It encodes CASSRTQGETQYF. The chain joins TRBV5-1 to TRBJ2-5; tentative D call: TRBD1 (6 bases). Trimming took off 4 bases at V and 5 bases at J, with 12 bases between the two ends. This CDR3 is 13 amino acids long. Germline CDR1 and CDR2: SGHRS and YFSETQ.

This clonotype was observed a few times. This rearrangement joins TRBV29-1 to TRBJ2-7; no reliable D call. The CDR3 totals 12 residues. Trimming took off 6 bases at V and 0 bases at J, with 9 bases between the two ends. CDR1 SQVTM and CDR2 ANQGSEA come from the germline V gene. The DNA for the CDR3 is TGCAGCGTACTCGAGAGCTCCTACGAGCAGTACTTC. It translates to CSVLESSYEQYF.